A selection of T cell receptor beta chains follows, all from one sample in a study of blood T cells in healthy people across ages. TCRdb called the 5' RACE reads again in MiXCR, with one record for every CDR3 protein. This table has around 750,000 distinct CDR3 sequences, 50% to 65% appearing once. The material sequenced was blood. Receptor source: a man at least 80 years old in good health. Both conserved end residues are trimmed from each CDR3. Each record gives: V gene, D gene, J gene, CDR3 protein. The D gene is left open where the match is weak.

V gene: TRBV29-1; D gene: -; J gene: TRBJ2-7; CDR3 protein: SGRDGRYEQY
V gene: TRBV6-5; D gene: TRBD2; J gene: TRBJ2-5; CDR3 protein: DSSLGLAGFGEQY
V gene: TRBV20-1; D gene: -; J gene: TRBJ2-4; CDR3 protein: SARVVRLAKNIQY
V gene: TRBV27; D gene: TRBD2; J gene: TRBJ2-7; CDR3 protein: ASRPSGKSSYEQY
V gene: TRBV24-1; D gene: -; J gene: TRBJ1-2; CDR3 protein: ATSAANYGYT
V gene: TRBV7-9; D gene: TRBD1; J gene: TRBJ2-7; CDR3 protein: ASSLAQGTGSYEQY
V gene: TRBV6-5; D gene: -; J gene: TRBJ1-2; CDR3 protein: ASSYSHLGAYGYT
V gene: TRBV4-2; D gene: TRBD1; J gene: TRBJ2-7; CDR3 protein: ASSPTGDYEQY
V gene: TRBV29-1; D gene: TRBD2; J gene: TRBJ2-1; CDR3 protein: SVEGLAGGSGNEQF
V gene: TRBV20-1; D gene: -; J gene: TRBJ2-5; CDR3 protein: SANRRGLTNQETQY
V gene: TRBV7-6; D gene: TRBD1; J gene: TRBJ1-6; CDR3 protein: ASSRRPGGGGNSPLH
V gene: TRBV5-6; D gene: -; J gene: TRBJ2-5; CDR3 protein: ASSSRAQGQETQY
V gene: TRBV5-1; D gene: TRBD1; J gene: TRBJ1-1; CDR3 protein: VSRGTVERSEAF
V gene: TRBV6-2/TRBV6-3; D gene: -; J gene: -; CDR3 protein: ASTQGGPYNEQY
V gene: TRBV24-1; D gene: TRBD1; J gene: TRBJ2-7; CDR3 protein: ATSAPGQGAYEQY
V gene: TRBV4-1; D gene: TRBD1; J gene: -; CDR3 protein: ASSQLASDRVVGYEQY
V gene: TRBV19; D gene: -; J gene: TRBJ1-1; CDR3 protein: ASSTPRGTEAF
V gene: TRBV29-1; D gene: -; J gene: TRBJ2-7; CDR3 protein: SVEKGASLREQY
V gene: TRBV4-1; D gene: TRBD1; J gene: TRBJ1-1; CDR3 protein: ASSLGQGARTGTEAF
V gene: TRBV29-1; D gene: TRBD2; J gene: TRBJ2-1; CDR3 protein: SVLGLAGGFSYNEQF
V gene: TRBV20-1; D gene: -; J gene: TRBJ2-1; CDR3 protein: SAREFGYSSYNEQF
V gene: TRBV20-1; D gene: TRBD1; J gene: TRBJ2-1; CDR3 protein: SARDREEQF
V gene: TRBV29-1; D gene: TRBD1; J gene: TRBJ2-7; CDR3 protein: RGQTYEQY
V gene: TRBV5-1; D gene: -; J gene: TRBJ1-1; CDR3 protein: ASSLESGATLTMNTEAF
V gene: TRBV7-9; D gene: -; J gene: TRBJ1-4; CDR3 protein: ASSRSGQINEKLF
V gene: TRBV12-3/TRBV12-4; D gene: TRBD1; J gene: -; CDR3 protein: ASSLRDRGEQY
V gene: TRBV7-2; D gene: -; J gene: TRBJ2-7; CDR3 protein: ASSLIGGVGEQY
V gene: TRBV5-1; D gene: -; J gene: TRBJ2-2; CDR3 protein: ASSPAPTGNTGELF
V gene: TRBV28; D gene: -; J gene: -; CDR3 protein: ASSDSLSSYNEQY
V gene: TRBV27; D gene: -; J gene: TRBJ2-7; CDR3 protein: ASRISGRSEQY
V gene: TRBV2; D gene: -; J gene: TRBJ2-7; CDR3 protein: ASRDGGTQY
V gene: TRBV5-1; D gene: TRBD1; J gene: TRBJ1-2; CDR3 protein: ASSGGQGANYGYT